These 22 T cell receptor beta chains share one sample of origin, sequenced in a study of T cells in Graves' hyperthyroidism and ophthalmopathy. There were TCR beta CDR3 regions amplified from RNA transcripts. HTBI primers drove first-round RT-PCR of the TCR CDR3. One entry per CDR3 protein results from TCRdb running MiXCR on the multiplex PCR reads. The data contain hundreds of thousands of distinct CDR3 sequences, roughly 15% of them singletons. The sequenced material came from blood. The origin of the receptors is a woman aged 50 to 60 with Graves' ophthalmopathy.

This clonotype appeared a few times. Written as DNA, the CDR3 is TGTGCCAGCAGTTACTCGCTGACAGGGGCTGGAAACACCATATATTTT. Translating gives CASSYSLTGAGNTIYF. The rearrangement links TRBV6-2 or TRBV6-3 to TRBJ1-3; 8 bases line up with TRBD1. Germline assignment: CDR1 MNHEY and CDR2 SVGEGT. The CDR3 is 16 amino acids. V gave up 0 bases and J gave up 2 bases; unmatched junction bases: 3.

This clonotype has only a few counts. The V and J genes are TRBV6-1 and TRBJ2-3; possibly TRBD1 for D (5 bases). V lost 3 bases to trimming and J lost 6 bases, with 13 bases between them. CDR1 and CDR2 from the germline V gene are MNHNS and SASEGT. The CDR3 totals 14 residues. CDR3 coding DNA: TGTGCCAGCAGTGACCAATCAGGGCGCGATACGCAGTATTTT. This sequence encodes CASSDQSGRDTQYF.

This clonotype was seen more than once but under ten times. The V and J genes are TRBV27 and TRBJ1-4; D perhaps matches TRBD1 (6 bases). This CDR3 has 14 amino acids. The V gene lost 4 bases and the J gene lost 7 bases, with 13 bases spanning the gap. CDR1 is MNHEY, CDR2 SMNVEV, per germline (reference sequence). CDR3 sequence reads: CASSYRQDPEKLFF. The CDR3 nucleotides are TGTGCCAGCAGTTACCGACAGGATCCTGAAAAACTGTTTTTT.

This clonotype showed up many times. V and J are TRBV12-3 or TRBV12-4 and TRBJ2-2, with 10 positions matching TRBD2. With V trimmed by 6 bases and J by 3 bases, 7 bases remained unmatched. This CDR3 has 16 amino acids. As DNA, the CDR3 is TGTGCCAGCAGCAGGGCTAGCGGGAGATACACCGGGGAGCTGTTTTTT. It specifies CASSRASGRYTGELFF.

This clonotype was found many times. This chain links TRBV4-3 with TRBJ2-7, with D unclear. This CDR3 comprises 15 residues. Trimming cost V 1 base and J 0 bases, with 10 bases left between them. The germline CDR1 and CDR2 sequences are LGHNA and YSLEER. CDR3 bases: TGCGCCAGCAGCCAAGCCCGCTCCGACTCCTACGAGCAGTACTTC. Amino acids: CASSQARSDSYEQYF.

This clonotype has at least ten counts. The chain recombines TRBV7-2 with TRBJ1-5; 7 positions match TRBD1. Germline V gene data show CDR1 as SGHTA and CDR2 as FQGNSA. J was trimmed by 3 bases and V by 5 bases; bases with no gene match: 7. There are 15 residues in the CDR3. CDR3 bases: TGTGCCAGCAGCCGCCGACAGGGCGACAATCAGCCCCAGCATTTT. Translation: CASSRRQGDNQPQHF.

Only one count was recorded for this clonotype. The chain is built from TRBV27 and TRBJ2-3; perhaps TRBD1 as D (5 bases). From germline, CDR1 is MNHEY and CDR2 SMNVEV (reference sequence). V lost 5 bases, J lost 6 bases, and 24 bases lay in between. The CDR3 contains 17 residues. CDR3 in DNA: TGTGCCAGCAGTGGGGCCGTCGTAGCTGGGGTTGGGGATACGCAGTATTTT. This translates into CASSGAVVAGVGDTQYF.

This sequence joins TRBV6-2 or TRBV6-3 and TRBJ2-1, with TRBD2 as a possible D gene (6 bases). Trimming stripped 4 bases from V and 1 base from J, with 11 bases between. Germline V CDR1 and CDR2: MNHEY, SVGEGT. The CDR3 is made up of 15 amino acids. The CDR3 sequence: CASSSRETSYNEQFF. CDR3 coding DNA: TGTGCCAGCAGTTCACGGGAGACGTCCTACAATGAGCAGTTCTTC.

The chain recombines TRBV9 with TRBJ2-6, with D uncertain. There are 19 residues in the CDR3. Germline-derived CDR1 and CDR2 are SGDLS and YYNGEE. V lost 0 bases and J lost 1, with 17 bases in between. This CDR3 is CASSVAYTMRESGANVLTF. CDR3 DNA sequence: TGTGCCAGCAGCGTAGCTTATACAATGAGAGAATCTGGGGCCAACGTCCTGACTTTC.

This clonotype has at least ten counts. This chain uses TRBV6-2 or TRBV6-3 with TRBJ1-1; 7 bases align to TRBD1. Germline lookup yields CDR1 MNHEY and CDR2 SVGEGT. V gave up 6 bases and J gave up 0 bases; unmatched junction bases: 10. The CDR3 loop spans 16 amino acids. The CDR3 reads CASRGGDRAMNTEAFF. The CDR3 DNA reads TGTGCCAGCAGGGGAGGGGACAGAGCTATGAACACTGAAGCTTTCTTT.

This clonotype was found many times. This sequence joins TRBV2 and TRBJ2-2; 14 nucleotides agree with TRBD2. J lost 7 bases, V lost 7 bases, and 8 bases had no gene match. This CDR3 is 16 amino acids long. Germline V lookup: CDR1 SNHLY, CDR2 FYNNEI. The CDR3 reads CASNGLGLAGVGELFF. DNA of the CDR3: TGTGCCAGCAACGGGCTGGGACTAGCGGGAGTCGGGGAGCTGTTTTTT.

This clonotype was seen at least ten times. The V gene is TRBV11-2, the J gene TRBJ2-3; D gene ambiguous. In germline, CDR1 is SGHAT, CDR2 FQNNGV. Trimming shortened V by 0 bases and J by 9 bases, and 10 bases separated the two germline ends. The CDR3 is 13 residues long. As DNA, the CDR3 is TGTGCCAGCAGCTTAGATCGTTCAGCGACGCAGTATTTT. It encodes CASSLDRSATQYF.

As for this clonotype: A read error may be the cause here, since a much bigger clone is one base away. This rearrangement joins TRBV6-1 to TRBJ1-1; no firm D call. CDR3 length: 13 amino acids. Germline assignment: CDR1 MNHNS and CDR2 SASEGT. The CDR3 region is CTSSESYVREAFF. Written as DNA, the CDR3 is TGTACCAGCAGTGAAAGCTATGTCAGGGAAGCTTTCTTT.

V usage is TRBV6-2 or TRBV6-3 and J usage is TRBJ2-1, with 12 bases identical to TRBD2. Germline V gene lookup returns CDR1 MNHEY and CDR2 SVGEGT. The CDR3 contains 16 residues. The trim removed 2 bases at V and 5 bases at J, leaving 4 bases unmatched. CDR3 sequence (DNA): TGTGCCAGCAGTTACCCTAGACTAGCGGGGGACAATGAGCAGTTCTTC. It yields the protein CASSYPRLAGDNEQFF.

This clonotype was detected many times. The rearrangement links TRBV7-6 to TRBJ1-5; TRBD1 matches 10 bases. In germline, CDR1 is SGHVS, CDR2 FNYEAQ. This CDR3 is 21 amino acids long. The V and J ends lost 1 base and 2 bases, in that order; junction bases with no gene match: 17. Here the CDR3 DNA reads TGTGCCAGCAGCTTAGGAGACAGGGGGCTAGGGATGCACTACGGCAATCAGCCCCAGCATTTT. Its translation is CASSLGDRGLGMHYGNQPQHF.

This clonotype was found a few times. CDR3 in DNA: TGTGCCAGCAACCAGGACAGGAGGAGCAATCAGCCCCAGCATTTT. Encoded protein: CASNQDRRSNQPQHF. V gene TRBV6-1 combines with J gene TRBJ1-5; 7 nucleotides match TRBD1. The germline gives CDR1 MNHNS, CDR2 SASEGT. The CDR3 length is 15 residues. J gave up 1 base and V 7 bases, and 7 bases lay outside the gene matches.

V and J are TRBV19 and TRBJ1-5; D may be TRBD1 (6 bases). V was pared by 1 base and J by 0 bases, with 10 bases between. This CDR3 has 16 amino acids. Germline V gene lookup returns CDR1 LNHDA and CDR2 SQIVND (reference sequence). For the CDR3, the DNA is TGTGCCAGTAGTATAGGGGGGGCAAGTAGCAATCAGCCCCAGCATTTT. Protein: CASSIGGASSNQPQHF.

The V and J genes are TRBV20-1 and TRBJ2-7; 13 nucleotides match TRBD2. The CDR3 contains 15 residues. V gave up 5 bases and J gave up 6 bases; unmatched junction bases: 10. Germline values: CDR1 DFQATT, CDR2 SNEGSKA (reference sequence). The CDR3 DNA sequence: TGCAGTGCTCCAACTAGCGGGAGGGCCATCCGCGAGCAGTACTTC. Its translation is CSAPTSGRAIREQYF.

This clonotype showed up many times. The V gene is TRBV28, the J gene TRBJ1-2; 7 bases map to TRBD1. Germline trimming cut 5 bases from V and 8 bases from J; bases unmatched to any gene: 8. Per germline, CDR1 MDHEN and CDR2 SYDVKM. The CDR3 has 13 residues. The CDR3 is CASSRDSVEGYTF. The CDR3 DNA is TGTGCCAGCAGTCGGGACAGTGTGGAGGGCTACACCTTC.

Only a few counts were recorded for this clonotype. V gene TRBV6-5 combines with J gene TRBJ1-3, with D unresolved. CDR1 is MNHEY and CDR2 is SVGAGI in the germline V gene. This CDR3 is built from 17 residues. Between the trimmed V and J ends, which lost 2 bases and 0 bases, there was a span of 14 bases. The CDR3: CASSYGYSSSSGNTIYF. CDR3 bases: TGTGCCAGCAGTTACGGGTACTCGAGTAGCTCTGGAAACACCATATATTTT.

Only one count was recorded for this clonotype. V is TRBV7-2 and J is TRBJ2-7, with a tentative D call TRBD2 (6 bases). Trimming pared 3 bases from V and 5 bases from J, leaving 17 bases between. The CDR3 is 15 amino acids. Per germline, CDR1 SGHTA and CDR2 FQGNSA. The CDR3 DNA sequence: TGTGCCAGCAGCTTTAGGACTACCGATAGGGACGAGCAGTACTTC. Translating gives CASSFRTTDRDEQYF.

At least ten counts were recorded for this clonotype. The chain employs TRBV11-2 and TRBJ2-1; D gene uncertain. CDR3 length equals 14 residues. The ends were cut back, 1 base at V and 10 bases at J, with 14 bases in the middle. The germline V gene encodes CDR1 SGHAT and CDR2 FQNNGV. The DNA for the CDR3 is TGTGCCAGCAGCTTAGCAGGCCCCGAAAGGGAGCAGTTCTTC. Translated: CASSLAGPEREQFF. The whole variable domain, filled in from reference TRBV11-2 and TRBJ2-1, reads EAGVAQSPRYKIIEKRQSVAFWCNPISGHATLYWYQQILGQGPKLLIQFQNNGVVDDSQLPKDRFSAERLKGVDSTLKIQPAKLEDSAVYLCASSLAGPEREQFFGPGTRLTVL.